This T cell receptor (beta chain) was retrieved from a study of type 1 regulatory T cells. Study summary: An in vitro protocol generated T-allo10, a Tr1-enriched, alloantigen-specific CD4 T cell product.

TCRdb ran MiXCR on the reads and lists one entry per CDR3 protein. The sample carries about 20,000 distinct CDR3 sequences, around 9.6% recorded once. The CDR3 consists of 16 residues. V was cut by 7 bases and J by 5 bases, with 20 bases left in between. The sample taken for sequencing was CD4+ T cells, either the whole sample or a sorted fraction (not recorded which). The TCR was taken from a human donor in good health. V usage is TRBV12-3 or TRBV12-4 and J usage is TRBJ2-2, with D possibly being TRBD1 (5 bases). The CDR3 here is CASNPLGAGITGELFF. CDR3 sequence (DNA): TGTGCCAGCAACCCCCTAGGGGCAGGAATAACCGGGGAGCTGTTTTTT.